Presented here are 16 T cell receptor beta chains from one specimen sequenced in a study of blood T cells in healthy people across ages. Sample-barcoded 5' priming and a J-beta primer mix drove a second PCR of roughly 6 to 12 cycles. TCRdb passed the 5' RACE reads through MiXCR, listing each CDR3 protein once. The profile shows roughly 1,500,000 distinct CDR3 sequences, around 36% of them singletons. The sequencing input was blood. These receptors originate from a woman in her 30s in good health.

On this clonotype: A read error may produce the germline difference seen at one junction end. J is TRBJ2-3 and V is TRBV5-1; D gene uncertain. The CDR3 totals 15 residues. Germline V gives CDR1 SGHRS, CDR2 YFSETQ. CDR3 in amino acids: CTSSLASLGTDTQYF. CDR3 nucleotides: TGCACCAGCAGCTTGGCTAGTTTGGGTACAGATACGCAGTATTTT.

This clonotype was seen only a few times. This rearrangement joins TRBV6-5 to TRBJ2-7; 8 nucleotides align to TRBD1. CDR1 and CDR2 (germline): MNHEY, SVGAGI. The V gene end was trimmed by 1 base and the J gene end by 0 bases; junction bases not matched to a gene: 5. There are 16 residues in the CDR3. The CDR3 DNA is TGTGCCAGCAGTTACTACCACAGGGGGTTCTCCTACGAGCAGTACTTC. Amino acid sequence: CASSYYHRGFSYEQYF.

This clonotype was seen more than once but under ten times. The rearrangement joins TRBV4-2 to TRBJ2-5, with D perhaps assigned TRBD1 or TRBD2 (7 bases each). Trimming took 3 bases from V and 2 from J, leaving 16 bases between them. Per germline, CDR1 LGHNA and CDR2 YNFKEQ. The CDR3 contains 16 residues. CDR3 nucleotides: TGTGCCAGCAGCCAGGGTCAGGGGGGGGGACAAGAGACCCAGTACTTC. It specifies CASSQGQGGGQETQYF.

Remarks on this clonotype: The germline gene is not matched at one end of the junction; a read error may be the cause. The chain recombines TRBV29-1 with TRBJ2-5; D is uncertain. The CDR3 sequence is 14 residues long. Germline V gene data show CDR1 as SQVTM and CDR2 as ANQGSEA. CDR3 in amino acids: CSVDSGRGQETRYF. The CDR3 DNA reads TGCAGCGTTGATTCAGGTCGTGGGCAAGAGACCCGGTACTTC.

The chain recombines TRBV6-5 with TRBJ2-1; TRBD1 matches at 7 bases. The better agreement between TRBJ2-7 and the DNA end casts doubt on the J call. The CDR3 spans 15 residues. Germline CDR1 reads MNHEY; CDR2 reads SVGAGI. The chain's CDR3 is CASSTGASSYNEQYF. In DNA form, the CDR3 reads TGTGCCAGCAGCACAGGGGCCAGCTCCTACAATGAGCAGTACTTC.

This clonotype was seen a few times. The V gene is TRBV7-8, the J gene TRBJ1-2; no reliable D call. CDR1 is SGHVS and CDR2 is FQNEAQ in the germline V gene. The CDR3 runs 15 residues. V lost 5 bases, J lost 0 bases, and 13 bases lay in between. The CDR3 DNA reads as TGTGCCAGCAGCCCTGGCTCCACTCCTAACTATGGCTACACCTTC. Translation: CASSPGSTPNYGYTF. Together with reference TRBV7-8 and TRBJ1-2, the CDR3 gives the full variable domain: GAGVSQSPRYKVAKRGQDVALRCDPISGHVSLFWYQQALGQGPEFLTYFQNEAQLDKSGLPSDRFFAERPEGSVSTLKIQRTQQEDSAVYLCASSPGSTPNYGYTFGSGTRLTVV.

The J gene is TRBJ2-1, the V gene TRBV2, with 12 bases matching TRBD2. Germline CDR1 is SNHLY and CDR2 is FYNNEI. The CDR3 is made up of 16 amino acids. V shed 5 bases and J 10 bases; nucleotides not matched to a gene: 12. Here the CDR3 reads CASSLPGTSGPSEQFF. CDR3 nucleotides: TGTGCCAGCAGTCTTCCCGGGACTAGCGGGCCGTCGGAGCAGTTCTTC.

This clonotype came up a few times. The genes are TRBV29-1 and TRBJ1-1; TRBD1 matches 8 bases. The CDR3 spans 14 residues. Losses at the gene ends were 0 bases for V and 11 bases for J; bases not matched to a gene: 11. CDR1 is SQVTM, CDR2 ANQGSEA, per germline. The CDR3 DNA reads as TGCAGCGTTGAAGATCTTGGACAGGGTGAATCGGCTTTCTTT. It specifies CSVEDLGQGESAFF.

CDR3 loop: CSARAQGRNQPQHF. Here the CDR3 DNA reads TGCAGTGCTCGCGCCCAGGGGCGCAATCAGCCCCAGCATTTT. The rearrangement joins TRBV20-1 to TRBJ1-5, with a possible D match to TRBD1 (6 bases). The germline CDR1 and CDR2 sequences are DFQATT and SNEGSKA (reference sequence). Trimming removed 5 bases from V and 2 bases from J, with 13 bases in between. The CDR3 runs 14 residues.

V usage is TRBV20-1 and J usage is TRBJ2-5; tentative D call: TRBD2 (5 bases). Trimming cost V 0 bases and J 5 bases, with 7 bases left between them. This CDR3 is 12 amino acids long. Germline loops: CDR1 DFQATT, CDR2 SNEGSKA (reference sequence). The CDR3 bases are TGCAGTGCTAGAGAACTAGACGAGACCCAGTACTTC. The encoded protein is CSARELDETQYF.

In this sample, this clonotype turned up many times. V usage is TRBV4-1 and J usage is TRBJ1-2; D is uncertain. The V end was cut by 1 base, the J end by 2 bases, with 8 bases between. The CDR3 has 14 amino acids. Germline CDR1 reads MGHRA; CDR2 reads YSYEKL. CDR3 residues: CASSQVSGNYGYTF. CDR3 DNA: TGCGCCAGCAGCCAAGTGTCAGGCAACTATGGCTACACCTTC.

This clonotype has more than one count but fewer than ten. The chain uses TRBV28 and TRBJ2-1; 7 bases are a match to TRBD2. The germline V gene has CDR1 MDHEN and CDR2 SYDVKM. With 7 bases clipped from V and 8 bases from J, the junction kept 5 bases outside the gene matches. This CDR3 region has 12 residues. The CDR3 here is CASTSGGDEQFF. In nucleotides, the CDR3 is TGTGCCAGCACATCGGGGGGTGATGAGCAGTTCTTC.

This chain uses TRBV20-1 with TRBJ2-1; 12 nucleotides match TRBD2. Per the germline V gene, CDR1 is DFQATT and CDR2 is SNEGSKA (reference sequence). V trimming: 1 base; J trimming: 6 bases; junction bases outside the gene matches: 4. This CDR3 spans 15 amino acids. The CDR3 DNA sequence: TGCAGTGCTAGAGTTCCTAGCGGGGGGGCCAATGAGCAGTTCTTC. This encodes CSARVPSGGANEQFF.

The chain has TRBV20-1 and TRBJ2-1; no reliable D call. This CDR3 has 16 residues. Trimming stripped 5 bases from V and 3 bases from J, with 20 bases between. The germline CDR1 and CDR2 sequences are DFQATT and SNEGSKA (reference sequence). The CDR3 sequence is CSAAQSSRPIYNEQFF. The CDR3 bases are TGCAGTGCTGCTCAATCTTCAAGGCCCATCTACAATGAGCAGTTCTTC.

In nucleotides, the CDR3 is TGTGCCAGCAATTCCCAGGGATACTCACCCCTCCACTTT. It codes for CASNSQGYSPLHF. The chain carries TRBV25-1 and TRBJ1-6; D may be TRBD1 (5 bases). CDR1 is MGHDK and CDR2 is SYGVNS in the germline V gene. There are 13 residues in the CDR3. The ends were cut back, 7 bases at V and 10 bases at J, with 14 bases in the middle.

DNA for the CDR3: TGTGCCAGCAGCCATGGGGGCTCGGGGGAGCAGTTCTTC. Translated: CASSHGGSGEQFF. V usage is TRBV14 and J usage is TRBJ2-1; D possibly corresponds to TRBD1 (6 bases). Germline V gene sequence: CDR1 SGHDN, CDR2 FVKESK. The CDR3 has 13 residues. V lost 3 bases and J lost 10, with 13 bases in between. The full variable domain, its missing parts supplied by reference TRBV14 and TRBJ2-1, is EAGVTQFPSHSVIEKGQTVTLRCDPISGHDNLYWYRRVMGKEIKFLLHFVKESKQDESGMPNNRFLAERTGGTYSTLKVQPAELEDSGVYFCASSHGGSGEQFFGPGTRLTVL.